This T cell receptor (beta chain) is from a study of T cell repertoires in cytomegalovirus infection. Study-level information: CMV infection together with matching HLA type was indicated by public TCR beta signatures.

Germline CDR1 reads KGHSH; CDR2 reads LQKENI. This CDR3 is 15 amino acids long. TCRdb reprocessed the reads with MiXCR, giving one entry per CDR3 protein. This sample yields a few hundred thousand distinct CDR3 sequences, of which approximately 40% are seen a single time; more than 40% belongs to the top ten. As for this clonotype: Antigen specificity is unknown. One end of the junction is discordant with germline, which a read error may explain.

The genes are TRBV18 and TRBJ2-5; D possibly corresponds to TRBD2 (5 bases). Sequencing was performed on cultured PBMCs, taken from culture after CMV antigen stimulation. The receptor comes from a human donor in good health (CMV status not recorded). Some clones in this sample may be carry-over from other donors' samples. CDR3 sequence reads: CASPPPGLLQETQYF. In nucleotides, the CDR3 is TGTGCCAGCCCACCACCCGGACTGCTCCAAGAGACCCAGTACTTC.